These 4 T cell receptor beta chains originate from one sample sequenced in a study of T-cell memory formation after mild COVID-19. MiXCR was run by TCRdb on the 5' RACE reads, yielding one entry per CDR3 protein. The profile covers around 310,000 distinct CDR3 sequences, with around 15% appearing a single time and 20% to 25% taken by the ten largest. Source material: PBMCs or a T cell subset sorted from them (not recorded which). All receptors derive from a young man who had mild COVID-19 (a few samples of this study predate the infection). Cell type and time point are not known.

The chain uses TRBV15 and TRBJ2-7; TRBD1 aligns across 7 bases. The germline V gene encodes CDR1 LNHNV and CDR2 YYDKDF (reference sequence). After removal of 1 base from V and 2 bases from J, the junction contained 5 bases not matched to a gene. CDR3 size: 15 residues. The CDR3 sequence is CATSRVGTATYEQYF. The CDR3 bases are TGTGCCACCAGCAGAGTCGGGACAGCCACCTACGAGCAGTACTTC. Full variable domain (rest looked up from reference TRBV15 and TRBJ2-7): DAMVIQNPRYQVTQFGKPVTLSCSQTLNHNVMYWYQQKSSQAPKLLFHYYDKDFNNEADTPDNFQSRRPNTSFCFLDIRSPGLGDTAMYLCATSRVGTATYEQYFGPGTRLTVT.

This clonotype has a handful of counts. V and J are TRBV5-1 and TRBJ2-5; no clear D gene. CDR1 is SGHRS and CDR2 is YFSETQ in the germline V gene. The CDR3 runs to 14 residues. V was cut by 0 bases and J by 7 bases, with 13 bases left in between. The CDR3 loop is CASSLVGQRGTQYF. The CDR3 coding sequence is TGCGCCAGCAGCTTGGTGGGTCAGCGCGGGACCCAGTACTTC.

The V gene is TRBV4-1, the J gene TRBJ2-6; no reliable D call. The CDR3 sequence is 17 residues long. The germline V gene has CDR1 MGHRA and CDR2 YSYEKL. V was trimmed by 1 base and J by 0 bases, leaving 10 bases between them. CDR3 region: CASSQGTGGSGANVLTF. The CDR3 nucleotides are TGCGCCAGCAGCCAAGGGACCGGCGGCTCTGGGGCCAACGTCCTGACTTTC.

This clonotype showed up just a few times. The CDR3 region has the DNA TGCGCCAGCAGCCTAGACCAGGGGTTCGGAGATACGCAGTATTTT. It translates to CASSLDQGFGDTQYF. The gene calls are TRBV5-1 and TRBJ2-3; D might be TRBD1 (6 bases). V shed 4 bases and J shed 5 bases, with 17 bases lying between them. CDR3 length: 15 residues. Germline lookup yields CDR1 SGHRS and CDR2 YFSETQ.